This section outlines one TCR beta chain sequence together with its context. Its antigen is currently unknown. As to time point: late sampling 161 to 241 days after vaccination in a few convalescent patients. The treatment denotes: roughly 10-day PBMC culture with coronavirus spike peptide pools or control peptides (ViraFEST assay). IL-2 (approximately 9 IU/ml) and peptide pools (around 10 ug/ml) were added to cultures of over 1.5 million PBMCs per well. V dropped 5 bases and J dropped 4 bases, with 15 bases sitting between them. Germline V gene data show CDR1 as DFQATT and CDR2 as SNEGSKA (reference sequence). The CDR3 is 13 amino acids. With the Oncomine TCR Beta short-read assay, DNA from cultured CD4+ T cells was sequenced. TCRdb re-analysed the PCR reads in MiXCR, keeping a single row per CDR3 protein. The sample records 20,000 or so distinct CDR3 sequences, 40% to 50% being singletons. These data originate in a study of vaccination and CD4 T cells after COVID-19. Study-wide results and caveats: Researchers looked at relatively few convalescent patients and had no early post-infection timepoints.

The TCR originated in a human donor who had recovered from COVID-19. The sample was CD4+ T cells from blood, cultured in vitro, taken about 7 months after SARS-CoV-2 vaccination. This sequence joins TRBV20-1 and TRBJ2-7, with a weak D call TRBD1 (5 bases). CDR3 region: CSAGPTETYEQYF. The DNA for the CDR3 is TGCAGTGCTGGACCGACAGAAACATACGAGCAGTACTTC.